The source of this T cell receptor (beta chain) is a study of identical twins. Regarding the study as a whole: Donors were not followed over many years; analysis was cross-sectional. Monozygotic twins shared more out-of-frame TCR alpha than recombination models predicted. Zero-insertion results could be subject to partial confounding by invariant MAIT and iNKT cells. The more abundant beta clonotypes in cord blood had fewer insertions, and memory repertoires did not show this.

The V and J ends lost 2 bases and 6 bases, in that order; junction bases with no gene match: 5. This CDR3 contains 15 residues. Per the germline V gene, CDR1 is SQVTM and CDR2 is ANQGSEA. TCRdb processed the 5' RACE reads anew with MiXCR; each CDR3 protein has one entry. The sample holds around 680,000 distinct CDR3 sequences, less than 10% seen once. This clonotype was seen more than once but under ten times. No antigen is known for it. The sample was also reused in another study, on yellow fever vaccine responses in identical twins.

The receptor was derived from a woman aged 18 to 35 in good health. The rearrangement joins TRBV29-1 to TRBJ2-2; 11 positions match TRBD1. Material: PBMCs. CDR3 DNA sequence: TGCAGCGTTGAACGGACAGGGGGCCACGCCGGGGAGCTGTTTTTT. Translating it yields CSVERTGGHAGELFF.